The present T cell receptor beta chain was sequenced within a study of blood T cell repertoires in COVID-19. The wider study: Samples of COVID-19 (acute and convalescent) were obtained from the United States, Italy and Spain. T cells, B-cell-depleted T cells, or PBMCs supplied cDNA or gDNA.

The protocol was immunoSEQ multiplex PCR, while the TCRdb copy is restricted to in-frame clones and leaves out a portion. This sample has about 88,000 clones, with over 90% found just once. CDR3 length: 15 amino acids. The germline V gene encodes CDR1 KGHDR and CDR2 SFDVKD. The ends lost 0 bases at V and 5 bases at J; junction bases unmatched: 4. V gene TRBV24-1 combines with J gene TRBJ2-3, with 7 bases that match TRBD1. Material: peripheral blood. The source of this sequence is a man aged 55 to 70 with acute or convalescent COVID-19. CDR3 loop: CATSDLGQGEDTQYF. The CDR3 DNA follows: TGTGCCACCAGTGATTTGGGGCAGGGGGAAGATACGCAGTATTTT.